This T cell receptor beta chain was captured by sequencing in a study of blood T cell repertoires in COVID-19. Study-level information: Acute and convalescent COVID-19 samples came from the United States, Italy and Spain. PBMCs, B-cell-depleted T cells, or T cells provided the cDNA or gDNA that made up the material.

CDR1 is MDHEN and CDR2 is SYDVKM in the germline V gene. The length of the CDR3 is 12 residues. The V gene lost 6 bases and the J gene lost 8 bases, with 11 bases spanning the gap. In the original workflow: Estimates of nucleated cell counts were drawn from the amplification of reference gene primers. Here immunoSEQ multiplex PCR was the method, and the copy in TCRdb shows in-frame clones only, minus some. V, J and clone size are taken as reported in that table, and D and trimming were inferred from the DNA itself. In the table there are 90,000 or so clones, roughly 89% of which are singletons. This chain joins TRBV28 and TRBJ1-5; TRBD1 is a possible D gene (5 bases). The specimen sequenced was peripheral blood. This TCR was recovered from an elderly woman with active COVID-19. The CDR3 nucleotides are TGTGCCAGCAGACCTCCGGGGGAGCCCCAGCATTTT. It yields the protein CASRPPGEPQHF.